Detailed here is one T cell receptor (beta chain). This entry comes from a study of control samples from healthy donors and cancer patients. The protocol was immunoSEQ multiplex PCR, while the TCRdb copy is restricted to in-frame clones and leaves out a portion. The table shows 100,000 to 150,000 clones, with around 93% occurring only once. The trim removed 3 bases at V and 0 bases at J, leaving 16 bases unmatched. Germline V gives CDR1 SGHNT, CDR2 YYREEE (reference sequence). This CDR3 region has 19 residues. The sequencing sample was made of blood. The TCR sequence derives from a man in his late teens or twenties in good health. The V and J genes are TRBV5-4 and TRBJ1-1; 8 nucleotides align to TRBD1. In DNA form, the CDR3 reads TGTGCCAGCAGCTCAAAACAACCTCGGACAGGGCTAATGAACACTGAAGCTTTCTTT. It specifies CASSSKQPRTGLMNTEAFF.